These 24 T cell receptor beta chains were sequenced from one sample in a study of blood T cell repertoires in COVID-19. Profiled with immunoSEQ multiplex PCR; TCRdb holds only in-frame clones, not every one. The sample includes around 440,000 clones, approximately 89% of them seen just once. The sequenced material came from peripheral blood. Source of these receptors: a woman between 45 and 65 years old with COVID-19, enrolled during active disease.

This clone was observed a few times. The DNA for the CDR3 is TGTGCCAGCAGCCAAGCCTTGCGGGAGGGCGAGCAGTACTTC. Translating gives CASSQALREGEQYF. J is TRBJ2-7 and V is TRBV4-2; 9 bases are a match to TRBD2. V shed 1 base and J 6 bases; nucleotides not matched to a gene: 4. CDR3 length: 14 amino acids. Germline V gives CDR1 LGHNA, CDR2 YNFKEQ.

V and J are TRBV7-9 and TRBJ1-2; 12 nucleotides match TRBD1. The CDR3 has 13 amino acids. Germline V gene data show CDR1 as SEHNR and CDR2 as FQNEAQ (reference sequence). V was clipped by 3 bases and J by 7 bases; unmatched bases: 0. CDR3 residues: CASSLGQGAGYTF. The CDR3 nucleotides read TGTGCCAGCAGCTTGGGACAGGGGGCTGGCTACACCTTC.

The chain employs TRBV19 and TRBJ1-6, with 11 bases identical to TRBD1. The ends lost 6 bases at V and 7 bases at J; junction bases unmatched: 17. The CDR3 spans 19 residues. Looked up from germline, CDR1 is LNHDA and CDR2 is SQIVND (reference sequence). CDR3 sequence (DNA): TGTGCCAGTAGCACCGAGGGGACAGGGGGTCGAGTACCGAATTCACCCCTCCACTTT. Its protein is CASSTEGTGGRVPNSPLHF.

V is TRBV29-1 and J is TRBJ2-7, with 7 bases aligning to TRBD1. Germline V gives CDR1 SQVTM, CDR2 ANQGSEA. The junction had 5 bases not matched to a gene; V was cut back by 3 bases and J by 0 bases. The CDR3 covers 14 residues. The DNA for the CDR3 is TGCAGCGTTGACGTGACAGGGAGCTCCTACGAGCAGTACTTC. As protein: CSVDVTGSSYEQYF.

The chain is built from TRBV4-1 and TRBJ2-3; D might be TRBD1 (6 bases). Germline loops: CDR1 MGHRA, CDR2 YSYEKL. Trimming removed 3 bases at V and 1 base at J, with 11 bases between. The CDR3 extends over 15 amino acids. The CDR3 DNA reads as TGCGCCAGCAGCCACACCGGGACACGCACAGATACGCAGTATTTT. This encodes CASSHTGTRTDTQYF.

This clone was detected a few times. V and J are TRBV2 and TRBJ2-6, with TRBD1 identical over 8 bases. The germline CDR1 and CDR2 sequences are SNHLY and FYNNEI. J gave up 1 base and V 5 bases, and 1 base lay outside the gene matches. The CDR3 spans 15 residues. The CDR3 region is CASSYRGSGANVLTF. The CDR3 nucleotides are TGTGCCAGCAGTTACAGGGGGTCTGGGGCCAACGTCCTGACTTTC.

The genes are TRBV7-2 and TRBJ1-1, with D possibly being TRBD1 (6 bases). The germline V gene has CDR1 SGHTA and CDR2 FQGNSA. The ends were cut back, 3 bases at V and 4 bases at J, with 9 bases in the middle. The CDR3 is 13 amino acids. The CDR3 spells CASSFRGGTEAFF. The CDR3 nucleotides are TGTGCCAGCAGCTTCAGGGGTGGCACTGAAGCTTTCTTT.

This sequence joins TRBV11-2 and TRBJ1-6; tentative D call: TRBD1 (5 bases). From germline, CDR1 is SGHAT and CDR2 FQNNGV. The CDR3 contains 18 residues. Trimming removed 3 bases at V and 0 bases at J, with 15 bases between. CDR3 nucleotides: TGTGCCAGCAGCTTGGATCGGGGGATAAGCTCCTATAATTCACCCCTCCACTTT. Its protein product is CASSLDRGISSYNSPLHF.

The chain couples TRBV6-6 to TRBJ1-5; possible D gene TRBD1, 5 bases. The CDR3 runs 15 residues. Germline lookup yields CDR1 MNHNY and CDR2 SVGAGI (reference sequence). V lost 1 base and J 3 bases, leaving 10 bases between the germline ends. The CDR3 DNA is TGTGCCAGCAGTTACTTTCAGGGTGACAATCAGCCCCAGCATTTT. It translates to CASSYFQGDNQPQHF.

There are a few counts of this clone. The V call is TRBV29-1, the J call TRBJ2-7; tentative D call: TRBD2 (6 bases). Between the trimmed V and J ends, which lost 6 bases and 1 base, there was a span of 10 bases. Germline lookup yields CDR1 SQVTM and CDR2 ANQGSEA. CDR3 length: 12 residues. The CDR3 protein is CSVGRGSYEQYF. The CDR3 DNA sequence: TGCAGCGTGGGACGGGGGTCCTACGAGCAGTACTTC.

This sequence joins TRBV2 and TRBJ1-5, with 7 bases matching TRBD1. The CDR3 spans 14 residues. In germline, CDR1 is SNHLY, CDR2 FYNNEI. V trimming: 5 bases; J trimming: 4 bases; junction bases outside the gene matches: 5. CDR3 DNA: TGTGCCAGCAGTCAGGGACAGCCGAATCAGCCCCAGCATTTT. Its translation is CASSQGQPNQPQHF.

This clone was observed once. Other DNA sequences of this sample code for an identical CDR3. The chain links TRBV9 to TRBJ2-3; TRBD2 matches 9 bases. Germline CDR1 is SGDLS and CDR2 is YYNGEE. After removal of 2 bases from V and 3 bases from J, the junction contained 4 bases not matched to a gene. There are 15 residues in the CDR3. The DNA for the CDR3 is TGTGCCAGCAGCGTCGGCGGGGGGGCGACAGATACGCAGTATTTT. This encodes CASSVGGGATDTQYF.

The chain couples TRBV3-1 (or the pseudogene TRBV3-2) to TRBJ1-6, with a possible D match to TRBD1 (5 bases). In germline, CDR1 is LGHDT, CDR2 YNNKEL (reference sequence). There are 15 residues in the CDR3. V gave up 0 bases and J gave up 9 bases, with 12 bases separating them. CDR3 nucleotides: TGTGCCAGCAGCCAAGAGGGCAGGGTGGGTTCACCCCTCCACTTT. This sequence encodes CASSQEGRVGSPLHF.

The chain recombines TRBV3-1 (or the pseudogene TRBV3-2) with TRBJ1-1; D not certain. The length of the CDR3 is 16 residues. CDR1 is LGHDT, CDR2 YNNKEL, per germline (reference sequence). V shed 0 bases and J shed 1 base, with 12 bases lying between them. DNA for the CDR3: TGTGCCAGCAGCCAAGATCCCCCCAGGCGGAACACTGAAGCTTTCTTT. Protein: CASSQDPPRRNTEAFF.

The chain recombines TRBV4-1 with TRBJ1-1; D not resolved. Per the germline V gene, CDR1 is MGHRA and CDR2 is YSYEKL. The CDR3 spans 15 residues. Trimming took off 1 base at V and 5 bases at J, with 14 bases between the two ends. The CDR3 is CASSQGPGRETEAFF. Written as DNA, the CDR3 is TGCGCCAGCAGCCAAGGTCCGGGGAGGGAGACTGAAGCTTTCTTT.

V and J are TRBV19 and TRBJ2-2; D unresolved. Germline V gives CDR1 LNHDA, CDR2 SQIVND (reference sequence). The V gene lost 5 bases and the J gene lost 6 bases, with 10 bases spanning the gap. This CDR3 is built from 13 residues. CDR3 sequence (DNA): TGTGCCAGTAGTGTCAGACATTCCGGGGAGCTGTTTTTT. It yields the protein CASSVRHSGELFF.

This clone has only a few counts. The rearrangement uses TRBV30 and TRBJ1-3, with D unresolved. Germline V gene sequence: CDR1 GTSNPN, CDR2 SVGIG (reference sequence). The CDR3 length is 11 residues. V was trimmed by 2 bases and J by 4 bases, leaving 3 bases between them. The CDR3 DNA is TGTGCCTGGAGTATAGGAAACACCATATATTTT. As protein: CAWSIGNTIYF.

The J gene is TRBJ1-3, the V gene TRBV7-2; D remains ambiguous. Per the germline V gene, CDR1 is SGHTA and CDR2 is FQGNSA. This CDR3 has 17 amino acids. Trimming removed 4 bases from V and 4 bases from J, with 20 bases in between. The CDR3, as DNA: TGTGCCAGCAGCTATATGGAAGCGGCGGGCCAGGGAAACACCATATATTTT. As protein: CASSYMEAAGQGNTIYF.

The V gene is TRBV19, the J gene TRBJ2-4, with D possibly TRBD2 on 6 matching bases. Germline-derived CDR1 and CDR2 are LNHDA and SQIVND (reference sequence). V lost 5 bases and J lost 8, with 19 bases in between. This CDR3 is built from 15 residues. CDR3 nucleotide sequence: TGTGCCAGTAGTGATATTCGACTCTGGGGGGACATTCAGTACTTC. Encoded protein: CASSDIRLWGDIQYF.

The chain recombines TRBV6-5 with TRBJ1-2; perhaps TRBD1 as D (6 bases). There are 15 residues in the CDR3. Per germline, CDR1 MNHEY and CDR2 SVGAGI. Trimming left V 8 bases short and J 4 bases short, with 20 bases between. The CDR3 here is CASLRIGGSPYGYTF. The CDR3 DNA is TGTGCCAGCCTCAGGATAGGGGGAAGCCCCTATGGCTACACCTTC.

The chain has TRBV2 and TRBJ2-1; D not resolved. The germline V and J ends were trimmed by 4 bases and 4 bases, with 8 bases remaining between them. CDR1 and CDR2 (germline): SNHLY, FYNNEI. CDR3 length equals 13 residues. The CDR3 DNA is TGTGCCAGCAGTGCCCCCGGGTACAATGAGCAGTTCTTC. Its protein is CASSAPGYNEQFF.

J is TRBJ1-1 and V is TRBV4-1; D is ambiguous. The V end lost 1 base, the J end lost 8 bases, and 20 bases lay between the germline ends. The CDR3 runs to 16 residues. Germline V gene data show CDR1 as MGHRA and CDR2 as YSYEKL. The CDR3 is CASSQVFENGGSEAFF. The CDR3 bases are TGCGCCAGCAGCCAAGTTTTTGAGAACGGCGGCAGCGAAGCTTTCTTT.

The J gene is TRBJ1-3, the V gene TRBV9; 9 nucleotides match TRBD1. After removal of 2 bases from V and 3 bases from J, the junction contained 6 bases not matched to a gene. In germline, CDR1 is SGDLS, CDR2 YYNGEE. CDR3 size: 16 residues. CDR3 loop: CASSVDRGVGGNTIYF. CDR3 bases: TGTGCCAGCAGCGTCGACAGGGGGGTAGGTGGAAACACCATATATTTT.

This chain joins TRBV3-1 (or the pseudogene TRBV3-2) and TRBJ2-1, with no clear D. Germline V gene lookup returns CDR1 LGHDT and CDR2 YNNKEL (reference sequence). The CDR3 loop spans 14 amino acids. V lost 1 base to trimming and J lost 9 bases, with 13 bases between them. The CDR3 DNA reads TGTGCCAGCAGCCAAGTCCTCCAAGCTGGTGAGCAGTTCTTC. As protein: CASSQVLQAGEQFF.